The 18 T cell receptor beta chains in this list originate from one sample, sequenced in a study of OX40 agonist ivuxolimab in advanced cancers. Assay used: immunoSEQ multiplex PCR; TCRdb lists only in-frame clones, some missing. Of 23,000 or so clones listed, more than 80% are singletons. The source material was CD4+ or CD8+ T cells sorted from blood, sampled in a trial of the OX40 agonist ivuxolimab. These receptors all stem from an adult with an advanced solid tumor such as melanoma, head and neck, liver or kidney cancer.

The table lists this clone with a few counts. V usage is TRBV29-1 and J usage is TRBJ1-2; TRBD1 is a possible D gene (6 bases). Germline V gene lookup returns CDR1 SQVTM and CDR2 ANQGSEA. The CDR3 runs to 12 residues. V lost 7 bases to trimming and J lost 4 bases, with 13 bases between them. In DNA, the CDR3 is TGCAGCGCCGAGGGGACACCCTATGGCTACACCTTC. Its protein is CSAEGTPYGYTF.

The V gene is TRBV15, the J gene TRBJ1-5; tentative D call: TRBD1 (5 bases). V was shortened by 5 bases and J by 1 base, with 12 bases between the two germline ends. The CDR3 has 15 amino acids. Germline assignment: CDR1 LNHNV and CDR2 YYDKDF (reference sequence). CDR3 nucleotide sequence: TGTGCCACCAGCTTTCAGGGTCTCAGCAATCAGCCCCAGCATTTT. The encoded protein is CATSFQGLSNQPQHF. The full variable domain, completed using reference TRBV15 and TRBJ1-5, is DAMVIQNPRYQVTQFGKPVTLSCSQTLNHNVMYWYQQKSSQAPKLLFHYYDKDFNNEADTPDNFQSRRPNTSFCFLDIRSPGLGDTAMYLCATSFQGLSNQPQHFGDGTRLSIL.

The chain combines TRBV7-9 with TRBJ1-6; D may be TRBD1 (5 bases). The V and J ends lost 1 base and 5 bases respectively, with 9 bases between them. CDR3 size: 15 residues. Germline V gene data show CDR1 as SEHNR and CDR2 as FQNEAQ (reference sequence). CDR3 residues: CASSLDWGNNSPLHF. The CDR3 nucleotides are TGTGCCAGCAGCTTAGATTGGGGGAATAATTCACCCCTCCACTTT.

The rearrangement links TRBV19 to TRBJ2-5; D call uncertain. The germline V gene encodes CDR1 LNHDA and CDR2 SQIVND (reference sequence). With 0 bases removed from V and 3 bases from J, the gap between germline ends came to 14 bases. The CDR3 covers 16 residues. This CDR3 is CASSIDSQARKETQYF. Here the CDR3 DNA reads TGTGCCAGTAGTATAGATTCCCAGGCCCGAAAAGAGACCCAGTACTTC.

The chain links TRBV10-3 to TRBJ2-1; unclear D gene. CDR1 ENHRY and CDR2 SYGVKD come from the germline V gene. Trimming took 5 bases from V and 2 from J, leaving 16 bases between them. The CDR3 spans 16 residues. The chain's CDR3 is CAISPRTHEPYNEQFF. The DNA for the CDR3 is TGTGCCATCAGTCCCAGGACCCATGAGCCCTACAATGAGCAGTTCTTC.

This clone was detected a few times. The CDR3 nucleotides are TGTGCCAGCAGCGTGCAGGGGGGCCCCAACGAGCAGTACTTC. Translation: CASSVQGGPNEQYF. The chain couples TRBV9 to TRBJ2-7; D perhaps matches TRBD1 (7 bases). V shed 2 bases and J shed 5 bases, with 14 bases lying between them. From germline, CDR1 is SGDLS and CDR2 YYNGEE. The CDR3 is 14 amino acids.

The CDR3 reads CASKTVLGETQYF. The CDR3 nucleotides read TGTGCCAGCAAGACGGTCTTGGGGGAGACCCAGTACTTC. The V gene is TRBV6-1, the J gene TRBJ2-5; D gene ambiguous. The CDR3 covers 13 residues. Trimming pared 7 bases from V and 5 bases from J, leaving 14 bases between. CDR1 is MNHNS, CDR2 SASEGT, per germline.

The rearrangement links TRBV5-5 to TRBJ1-2, with D unresolved. Trimming stripped 4 bases from V and 0 bases from J, with 16 bases between. Germline CDR1 SGHKS, CDR2 YYEKEE (reference sequence). This CDR3 is 16 amino acids long. The CDR3 protein is CASSRLVGATNYGYTF. DNA of the CDR3: TGTGCCAGCAGCCGGCTAGTGGGCGCGACTAACTATGGCTACACCTTC.

The chain has TRBV6-5 and TRBJ1-1; the D gene is possibly TRBD1 (6 bases). Trimming removed 2 bases from V and 4 bases from J, with 14 bases in between. The CDR3 has 15 residues. The germline gives CDR1 MNHEY, CDR2 SVGAGI. Here the CDR3 DNA reads TGTGCCAGCAGTTACAATGGGGGCGCGTTCACTGAAGCTTTCTTT. It encodes CASSYNGGAFTEAFF.

This sequence joins TRBV27 and TRBJ2-3, with D perhaps TRBD1 (6 bases). The CDR3 spans 15 residues. The germline V gene encodes CDR1 MNHEY and CDR2 SMNVEV (reference sequence). Trimming took off 5 bases at V and 3 bases at J, with 15 bases between the two ends. CDR3 DNA sequence: TGTGCCAGCAGTCCGACCTCGACAGGTACAGATACGCAGTATTTT. Translating it yields CASSPTSTGTDTQYF.

The chain links TRBV7-3 to TRBJ2-5, with D perhaps TRBD2 (6 bases). CDR3 length: 15 amino acids. From germline, CDR1 is SGHTA and CDR2 FQGTGA. The V end lost 6 bases, the J end lost 1 base, and 15 bases lay between the germline ends. This chain's CDR3 is CASSKNGGRQETQYF. The CDR3 DNA reads as TGTGCCAGCAGTAAAAACGGGGGACGCCAAGAGACCCAGTACTTC. Variable domain in full (rest from reference TRBV7-3 and TRBJ2-5): GAGVSQTPSNKVTEKGKYVELRCDPISGHTALYWYRQSLGQGPEFLIYFQGTGAADDSGLPNDRFFAVRPEGSVSTLKIQRTERGDSAVYLCASSKNGGRQETQYFGPGTRLLVL.

This clone counts as medium-sized. The V gene is TRBV5-5, the J gene TRBJ1-1; D not certain. The CDR3 is 13 residues long. The germline V and J ends were trimmed by 2 bases and 1 base, with 6 bases remaining between them. Germline V gene data show CDR1 as SGHKS and CDR2 as YYEKEE (reference sequence). CDR3 sequence reads: CASSFGTNTEAFF. CDR3 nucleotide sequence: TGTGCCAGCAGCTTTGGTACGAACACTGAAGCTTTCTTT.

The genes are TRBV7-6 and TRBJ1-2, with a tentative D call TRBD1 (6 bases). V was shortened by 5 bases and J by 7 bases, with 17 bases between the two germline ends. This CDR3 has 14 residues. Germline values: CDR1 SGHVS, CDR2 FNYEAQ. The CDR3 bases are TGTGCCAGCAGCCTCCCGGGGGGGGCGGCTGGCTACACCTTC. Translating it yields CASSLPGGAAGYTF.

The J gene is TRBJ2-3, the V gene TRBV13; D remains unclear. Trimming shortened V by 2 bases and J by 2 bases, and 11 bases separated the two germline ends. Germline CDR1 is PRHDT and CDR2 is FYEKMQ (reference sequence). The CDR3 is 15 amino acids. The chain's CDR3 is CASSLPAAATDTQYF. The CDR3 DNA sequence: TGTGCCAGCAGCTTACCGGCGGCGGCCACAGATACGCAGTATTTT.

With respect to this clone: A read error may produce the germline difference seen at one junction end. The chain couples TRBV25-1 to TRBJ1-2; D gene ambiguous. Germline V gene lookup returns CDR1 MGHDK and CDR2 SYGVNS. The CDR3 loop spans 16 amino acids. The CDR3 protein is CAGSHKVGVWFYGYTF. As DNA, the CDR3 is TGTGCCGGCAGCCACAAGGTCGGGGTGTGGTTCTATGGCTACACCTTC.

This chain connects TRBV4-3 to TRBJ2-4; tentative D call: TRBD2 (6 bases). In germline, CDR1 is LGHNA, CDR2 YSLEER. Trimming shortened V by 0 bases and J by 7 bases, and 16 bases separated the two germline ends. The length of the CDR3 is 16 residues. The CDR3 loop reads CASSQDPDGGGNIQYF. The CDR3 coding sequence is TGCGCCAGCAGCCAAGATCCGGACGGGGGTGGGAACATTCAGTACTTC.

V gene TRBV15 combines with J gene TRBJ2-3, with 12 bases fitting TRBD1. The CDR3 covers 15 residues. After removal of 8 bases from V and 4 bases from J, the junction contained 7 bases not matched to a gene. The V gene's germline CDR1 is LNHNV and CDR2 YYDKDF (reference sequence). CDR3 DNA sequence: TGTGCCACCGGGACAGGGGGCACGGTCGCAGATACGCAGTATTTT. Residues: CATGTGGTVADTQYF.

V and J are TRBV6-5 and TRBJ1-2; a possible D gene is TRBD1 (5 bases). Germline V CDR1 and CDR2: MNHEY, SVGAGI. Trimming cost V 0 bases and J 10 bases, with 15 bases left between them. CDR3 length: 14 residues. Here the CDR3 reads CASSYSRSDINYTF. For the CDR3, the DNA is TGTGCCAGCAGTTACTCGCGCTCGGACATAAACTACACCTTC.